One T cell receptor beta chain is described in this entry. No antigen is known for it. The data belong to a study of graft-versus-host responses after intestinal transplantation. Assay used: immunoSEQ multiplex PCR; TCRdb lists only in-frame clones, some missing. The table includes tens of thousands of clones, 89% detected once. The CDR3 length is 20 residues. Trimming removed 0 bases from V and 4 bases from J; junction bases left unmatched: 15. Germline CDR1 is SGHTA and CDR2 is FQGNSA. The clonotype originates from a human donor who received an intestinal transplant. The source material was unstimulated CD8+ T cells sorted from spleen or lymph node cells, sampled before intestinal transplant. The chain carries TRBV7-2 and TRBJ2-7, with 13 bases that match TRBD2. The CDR3 region has the DNA TGTGCCAGCAGCTTAGCTCGGCGGGAAAGGACTAGCGGGGGACGGTACGAGCAGTACTTC. This translates into CASSLARRERTSGGRYEQYF.